Sequencing of this T cell receptor (beta chain) was carried out in a study of Tregs in tolerant kidney transplant recipients. TCRdb's table, derived via immunoSEQ multiplex PCR, lists solely in-frame clones and lacks some. Here the sample spans fewer than 60,000 clones, approximately 90% being singletons. Findings and limits, study-wide: Biological reproducibility was not directly addressed, but technical replication error appeared minimal. Nucleotide sequences could not be compared across some patients' samples due to primer changes.

There are 16 residues in the CDR3. CDR1 MDHEN and CDR2 SYDVKM come from the germline V gene. V shed 5 bases and J 5 bases; nucleotides not matched to a gene: 12. Mixed chimerism was transient after nonmyeloablative marrow transplants from related graft donors. Thawed PBMCs were FACS-sorted into unstimulated CD4+CD25+CD127- regulatory T cells, CD4+CD25- non-regulatory cells, CD4 and CD8 cells. About this clone: Its antigen is unidentified.

Sequenced here: CD8+ T cells from blood (PBMCs), sampled 24 months after the transplant. This TCR was recovered from a human patient who received a combined kidney and bone marrow transplant. Some T cells may be the graft donor's. This chain links TRBV28 with TRBJ2-3; 8 positions agree with TRBD2. DNA of the CDR3: TGTGCCAGCAGTCTTACGGGAGGGCCTCCCGAAGATACGCAGTATTTT. This encodes CASSLTGGPPEDTQYF.